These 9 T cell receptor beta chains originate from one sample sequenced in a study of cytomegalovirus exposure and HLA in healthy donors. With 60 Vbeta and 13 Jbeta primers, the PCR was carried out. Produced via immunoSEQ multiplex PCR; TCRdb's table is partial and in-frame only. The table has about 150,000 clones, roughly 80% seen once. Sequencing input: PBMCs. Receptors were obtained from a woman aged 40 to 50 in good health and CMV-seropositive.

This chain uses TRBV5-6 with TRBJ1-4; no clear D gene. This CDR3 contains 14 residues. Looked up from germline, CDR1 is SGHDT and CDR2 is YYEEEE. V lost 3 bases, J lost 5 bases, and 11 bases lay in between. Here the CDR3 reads CASSYGRSNEKLFF. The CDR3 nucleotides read TGTGCCAGCAGCTACGGTCGGTCGAATGAAAAACTGTTTTTT.

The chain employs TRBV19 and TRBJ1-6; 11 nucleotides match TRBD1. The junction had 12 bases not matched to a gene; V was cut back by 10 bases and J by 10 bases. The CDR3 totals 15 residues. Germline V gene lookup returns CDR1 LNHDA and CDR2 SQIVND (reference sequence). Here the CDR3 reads CATRDRGNFGSPLHF. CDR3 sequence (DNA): TGTGCCACCCGGGACAGGGGGAATTTTGGGTCACCCCTCCACTTT.

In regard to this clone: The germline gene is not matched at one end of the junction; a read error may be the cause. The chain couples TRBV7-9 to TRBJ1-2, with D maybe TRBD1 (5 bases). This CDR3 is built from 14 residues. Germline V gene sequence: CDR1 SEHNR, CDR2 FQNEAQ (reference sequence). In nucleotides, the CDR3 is TGTTCCAGCAGCTCGACAGTGCTTTACTATGGCTACACCTTC. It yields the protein CSSSSTVLYYGYTF.

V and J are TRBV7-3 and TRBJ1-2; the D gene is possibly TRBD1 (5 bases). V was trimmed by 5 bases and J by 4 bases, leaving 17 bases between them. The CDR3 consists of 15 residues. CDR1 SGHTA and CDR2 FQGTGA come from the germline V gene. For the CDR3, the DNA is TGTGCCAGCAGCCAGGCTCGGGGGTCGGCCTATGGCTACACCTTC. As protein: CASSQARGSAYGYTF.

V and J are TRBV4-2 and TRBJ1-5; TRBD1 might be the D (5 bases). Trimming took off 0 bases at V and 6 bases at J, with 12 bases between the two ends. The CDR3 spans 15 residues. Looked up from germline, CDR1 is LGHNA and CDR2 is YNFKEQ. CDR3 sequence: CASSQDWGGGQPQHF. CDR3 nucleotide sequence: TGTGCCAGCAGCCAAGATTGGGGGGGAGGTCAGCCCCAGCATTTT.

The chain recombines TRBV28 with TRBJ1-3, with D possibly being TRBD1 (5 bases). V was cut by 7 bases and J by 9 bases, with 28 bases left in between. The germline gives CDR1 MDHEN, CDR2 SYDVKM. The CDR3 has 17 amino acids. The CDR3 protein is CASTYPAGGALFGTIYF. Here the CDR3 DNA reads TGTGCCAGCACCTACCCTGCCGGGGGAGCCCTATTCGGCACCATATATTTT.

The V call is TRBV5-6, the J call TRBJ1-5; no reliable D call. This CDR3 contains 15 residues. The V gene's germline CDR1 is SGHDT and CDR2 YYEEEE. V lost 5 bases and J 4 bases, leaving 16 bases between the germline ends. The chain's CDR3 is CASSSFVAWNQPQHF. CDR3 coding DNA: TGTGCCAGCAGTTCGTTCGTAGCATGGAATCAGCCCCAGCATTTT.

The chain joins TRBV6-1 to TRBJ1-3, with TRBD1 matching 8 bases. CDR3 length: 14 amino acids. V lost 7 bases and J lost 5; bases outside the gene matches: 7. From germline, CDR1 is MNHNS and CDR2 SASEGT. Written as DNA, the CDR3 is TGTGCCAGCATCAAGACAGGGGAACGAAACACCATATATTTT. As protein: CASIKTGERNTIYF.

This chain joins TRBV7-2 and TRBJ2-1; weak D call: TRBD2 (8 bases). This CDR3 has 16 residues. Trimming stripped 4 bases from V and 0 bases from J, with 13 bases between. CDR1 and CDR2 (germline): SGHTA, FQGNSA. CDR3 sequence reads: CASSSGGTSSYNEQFF. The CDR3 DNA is TGTGCCAGCAGCTCAGGGGGGACTAGCTCCTACAATGAGCAGTTCTTC. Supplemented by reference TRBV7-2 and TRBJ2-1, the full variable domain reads GAGVSQSPSNKVTEKGKDVELRCDPISGHTALYWYRQSLGQGLEFLIYFQGNSAPDKSGLPSDRFSAERTGGSVSTLTIQRTQQEDSAVYLCASSSGGTSSYNEQFFGPGTRLTVL.